The rows below give T cell receptor beta chains drawn from one sample of a study of cytomegalovirus exposure and HLA in healthy donors. Assay used: immunoSEQ multiplex PCR; TCRdb lists only in-frame clones, some missing. The data hold about 70,000 clones, with just under 70% observed a single time. Sequencing input: PBMCs. All receptors derive from a woman aged 30 to 39 in good health and CMV-seronegative. Each CDR3 is given with its conserved first and last residue. A D gene is named only where the DNA matches it firmly. Not every row has a clone size; where given, it reads once, few, many or a size class.

d_call | clone_size | j_call | v_call | cdr3_aa | cdr3_nt
TRBD1 | few | TRBJ1-5 | TRBV7-8 | CASSQGQGGQPQHF | TGTGCCAGCAGCCAGGGACAGGGGGGACAGCCCCAGCATTTT
- | - | TRBJ2-3 | TRBV5-1 | CASSVRGTDTQYF | TGCGCCAGCAGCGTCAGGGGCACAGATACGCAGTATTTT
- | few | TRBJ2-7 | TRBV2 | CASSGSGDEQYF | TGTGCCAGCAGTGGATCAGGGGACGAGCAGTACTTC
- | - | TRBJ2-1 | TRBV30 | CALAGPNKNEQFF | TGTGCCCTGGCGGGGCCCAATAAGAATGAGCAGTTCTTC
- | - | TRBJ1-6 | TRBV15 | CATSRDGGGYNSPLHF | TGTGCCACCAGCAGAGATGGCGGGGGGTATAATTCACCCCTCCACTTT
TRBD2 | - | TRBJ2-1 | TRBV5-1 | CASSLTGTTNNEQFF | TGCGCCAGCAGCTTAACCGGGACTACCAACAATGAGCAGTTCTTC
- | - | TRBJ1-4 | TRBV5-8 | CASSFDLTASGAATNEKLFF | TGTGCCAGCAGCTTTGACTTGACCGCTTCAGGGGCCGCAACTAATGAAAAACTGTTTTTT
- | - | TRBJ2-3 | TRBV5-1 | CASSLDQGLGNTQYF | TGCGCCAGCAGCTTGGATCAGGGTTTGGGAAATACGCAGTATTTT
- | once | TRBJ2-7 | TRBV2 | CASGRRGSYEQYF | TGTGCCAGCGGACGTAGGGGATCCTACGAGCAGTACTTC
- | - | TRBJ2-7 | TRBV7-8 | CASSLDLNGAHYEQYF | TGTGCCAGCAGCTTAGATCTCAACGGAGCGCACTACGAGCAGTACTTC
TRBD1 | - | TRBJ2-7 | TRBV4-3 | CASSPGTGVYEQYF | TGCGCCAGCAGCCCCGGGACAGGAGTATACGAGCAGTACTTC
- | few | TRBJ1-5 | TRBV19 | CASSIQEVQPQHF | TGTGCCAGTAGTATACAAGAGGTCCAGCCCCAGCATTTT
- | medium-sized | TRBJ2-2 | TRBV10-2 | CASSGPGPTGELFF | TGCGCCAGCAGCGGACCAGGGCCGACCGGGGAGCTGTTTTTT
- | - | TRBJ2-7 | TRBV9 | CASSLNPALPYEQYF | TGTGCCAGCAGCCTAAACCCTGCCCTTCCCTACGAGCAGTACTTC
- | - | TRBJ1-1 | TRBV6-5 | CASSGRRGNTEAFF | TGTGCCAGCAGCGGACGTAGGGGGAACACTGAAGCTTTCTTT
- | - | TRBJ2-4 | TRBV27 | CASRKAGKDIQYF | TGTGCCAGCAGAAAGGCCGGGAAAGACATTCAGTACTTC
TRBD2 | - | TRBJ2-1 | TRBV11-3 | CASSHSGDHSAYNEQFF | TGTGCCAGCAGCCACAGCGGGGATCACTCGGCCTACAATGAGCAGTTCTTC
- | - | TRBJ1-6 | TRBV6-5 | CASSYSSPKPLHF | TGTGCCAGCAGTTACTCCAGTCCGAAACCCCTCCACTTT
- | - | TRBJ2-7 | TRBV11-2 | CASSLGYGIYEQYF | TGTGCCAGCAGCTTAGGATACGGTATCTACGAGCAGTACTTC
- | - | TRBJ2-3 | TRBV27 | CASSYRSPSTDTQYF | TGTGCCAGCAGTTACAGGTCGCCTAGCACAGATACGCAGTATTTT
TRBD2 | - | TRBJ2-1 | TRBV14 | CASSRRTSGGNEQFF | TGTGCCAGCAGCCGAAGGACTAGCGGGGGAAATGAGCAGTTCTTC
- | - | TRBJ2-2 | TRBV27 | CASSLSRTNTGELFF | TGTGCCAGCAGTTTATCGAGAACGAACACCGGGGAGCTGTTTTTT
- | - | TRBJ2-7 | TRBV2 | CASKEGGEQYF | TGTGCCAGCAAAGAGGGAGGTGAGCAGTACTTC
- | - | TRBJ2-5 | TRBV7-9 | CASSFHSTAETQYF | TGTGCCAGCAGCTTTCATTCGACAGCAGAGACCCAGTACTTC
TRBD1 | - | TRBJ1-4 | TRBV10-3 | CAISGQGPYNEKLFF | TGTGCCATCAGTGGACAGGGTCCTTATAATGAAAAACTGTTTTTT
- | - | TRBJ1-4 | TRBV18 | CASSPLGARDEKLFF | TGTGCCAGCTCACCATTGGGGGCTCGTGATGAAAAACTGTTTTTT
- | - | TRBJ1-1 | TRBV7-2 | CASSTQGWGNTEAFF | TGTGCCAGCAGCACGCAGGGTTGGGGGAACACTGAAGCTTTCTTT
- | - | TRBJ1-2 | TRBV18 | CASSQGEYYGYTF | TGTGCCAGCTCACAGGGGGAGTACTATGGCTACACCTTC
TRBD1 | - | TRBJ1-1 | TRBV15 | CATSRDGQAHTEAFF | TGTGCCACCAGCAGAGATGGACAGGCTCACACTGAAGCTTTCTTT
TRBD1 | - | TRBJ2-7 | TRBV4-1 | CASSPYRGPYEQYF | TGCGCCAGCAGCCCCTACAGGGGGCCCTACGAGCAGTACTTC
TRBD2 | - | TRBJ2-4 | TRBV5-1 | CASSLRGGVSNIQYF | TGCGCCAGCAGCTTGCGGGGGGGAGTTTCAAACATTCAGTACTTC
- | - | TRBJ2-7 | TRBV4-3 | CASSQDAGRGNEQYF | TGCGCCAGCAGCCAAGATGCAGGTAGGGGCAACGAGCAGTACTTC
- | - | TRBJ2-7 | TRBV29-1 | CSATPDTSYEQYF | TGCAGCGCTACCCCGGACACCTCCTACGAGCAGTACTTC
- | - | TRBJ1-2 | TRBV14 | CASSRIDSSYGYTF | TGTGCCAGCAGCCGGATAGACAGTTCCTATGGCTACACCTTC
TRBD1 | - | TRBJ2-2 | TRBV27 | CASSNRGRDTGELFF | TGTGCCAGCAGCAACAGGGGTCGGGACACCGGGGAGCTGTTTTTT
- | - | TRBJ2-7 | TRBV6-1 | CASSEITGATANQYF | TGTGCCAGCAGTGAGATAACAGGCGCAACCGCCAATCAGTACTTC
TRBD1 | once | TRBJ2-2 | TRBV30 | CAWSRDSQTGELFF | TGTGCCTGGTCCCGGGACAGCCAAACCGGGGAGCTGTTTTTT
TRBD1 | - | TRBJ1-1 | TRBV28 | CASRTGTGRRAFF | TGTGCCAGCAGAACTGGGACAGGGCGTCGGGCTTTCTTT
- | few | TRBJ2-1 | TRBV5-4 | CASSLATLASDEQFF | TGTGCCAGCAGCTTGGCCACTTTAGCGTCCGATGAGCAGTTCTTC
TRBD1 | - | TRBJ2-2 | TRBV7-9 | CASSFGQGFSTGELFF | TGTGCCAGCAGCTTCGGACAGGGTTTTAGCACCGGGGAGCTGTTTTTT
- | - | TRBJ1-2 | TRBV10-3 | CAISESDGDGYTF | TGTGCCATCAGTGAGTCGGATGGAGATGGCTACACCTTC
TRBD2 | - | TRBJ2-7 | TRBV19 | CASSVAGTSGEQYF | TGTGCCAGTAGTGTAGCCGGGACTAGCGGCGAGCAGTACTTC
- | - | TRBJ2-1 | TRBV27 | CASSLRSVNEQFF | TGTGCCAGCAGTTTGAGGAGCGTCAATGAGCAGTTCTTC
TRBD1 | - | TRBJ2-7 | TRBV6-5 | CASSTHQGAPGEQYF | TGTGCCAGCAGTACCCATCAGGGGGCACCGGGGGAGCAGTACTTC
- | - | TRBJ2-2 | TRBV9 | CASSEVRGGELFF | TGTGCCAGCAGCGAAGTCAGGGGCGGGGAGCTGTTTTTT
- | few | TRBJ1-3 | TRBV6-5 | CASSYFDSLSGNTIYF | TGTGCCAGCAGTTACTTCGACAGCCTCTCTGGAAACACCATATATTTT